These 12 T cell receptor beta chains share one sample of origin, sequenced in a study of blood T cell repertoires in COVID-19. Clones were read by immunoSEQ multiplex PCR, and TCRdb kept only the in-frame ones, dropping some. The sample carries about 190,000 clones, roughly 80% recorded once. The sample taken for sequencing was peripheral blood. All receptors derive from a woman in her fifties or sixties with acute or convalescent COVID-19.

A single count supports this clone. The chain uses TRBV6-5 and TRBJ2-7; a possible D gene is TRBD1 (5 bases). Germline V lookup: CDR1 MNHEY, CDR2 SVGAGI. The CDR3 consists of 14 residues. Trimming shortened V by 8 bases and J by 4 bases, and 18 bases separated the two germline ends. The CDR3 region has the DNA TGTGCCAGCTTGGGGCCATCACGACAATACGAGCAGTACTTC. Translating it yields CASLGPSRQYEQYF.

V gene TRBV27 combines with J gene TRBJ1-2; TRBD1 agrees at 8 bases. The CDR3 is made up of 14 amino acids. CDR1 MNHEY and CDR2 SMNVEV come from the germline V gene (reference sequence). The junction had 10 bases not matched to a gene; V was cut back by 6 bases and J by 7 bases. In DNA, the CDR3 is TGTGCCAGCAGCGGACAGGGAGGTCGGGTTGGCTACACCTTC. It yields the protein CASSGQGGRVGYTF.

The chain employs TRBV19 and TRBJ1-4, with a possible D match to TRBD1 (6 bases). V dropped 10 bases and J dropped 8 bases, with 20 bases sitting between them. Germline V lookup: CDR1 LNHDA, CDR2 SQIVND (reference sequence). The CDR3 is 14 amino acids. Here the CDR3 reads CATAGGLGTEKLFF. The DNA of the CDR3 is TGTGCCACCGCTGGGGGCCTCGGTACCGAAAAACTGTTTTTT. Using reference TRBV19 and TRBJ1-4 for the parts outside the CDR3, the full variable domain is DGGITQSPKYLFRKEGQNVTLSCEQNLNHDAMYWYRQDPGQGLRLIYYSQIVNDFQKGDIAEGYSVSREKKESFPLTVTSAQKNPTAFYLCATAGGLGTEKLFFGSGTQLSVL.

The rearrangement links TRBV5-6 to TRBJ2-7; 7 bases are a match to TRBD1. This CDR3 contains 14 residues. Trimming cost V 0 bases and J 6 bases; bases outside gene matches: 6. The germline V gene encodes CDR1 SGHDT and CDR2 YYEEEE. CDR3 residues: CASSLDRGVGEQYF. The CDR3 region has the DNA TGTGCCAGCAGCTTGGACAGGGGTGTAGGCGAGCAGTACTTC.

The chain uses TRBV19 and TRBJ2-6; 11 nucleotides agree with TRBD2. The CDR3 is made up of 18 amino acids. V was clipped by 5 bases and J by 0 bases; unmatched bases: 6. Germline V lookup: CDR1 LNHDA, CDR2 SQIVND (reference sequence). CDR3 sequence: CASSSGTSGISGANVLTF. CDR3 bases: TGTGCCAGTAGTTCGGGGACTAGCGGTATCTCTGGGGCCAACGTCCTGACTTTC.

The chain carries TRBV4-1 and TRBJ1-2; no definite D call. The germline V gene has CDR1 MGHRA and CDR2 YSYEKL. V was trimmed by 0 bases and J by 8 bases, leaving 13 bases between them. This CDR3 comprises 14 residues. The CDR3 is CASSQDSTVPGYTF. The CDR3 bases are TGCGCCAGCAGCCAAGATAGCACTGTCCCGGGCTACACCTTC.

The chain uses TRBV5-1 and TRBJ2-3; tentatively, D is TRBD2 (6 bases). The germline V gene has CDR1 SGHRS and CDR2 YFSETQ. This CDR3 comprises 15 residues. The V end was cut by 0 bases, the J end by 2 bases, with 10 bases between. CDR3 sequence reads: CASSLGLGYTDTQYF. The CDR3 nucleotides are TGCGCCAGCAGCTTGGGACTAGGGTACACAGATACGCAGTATTTT.

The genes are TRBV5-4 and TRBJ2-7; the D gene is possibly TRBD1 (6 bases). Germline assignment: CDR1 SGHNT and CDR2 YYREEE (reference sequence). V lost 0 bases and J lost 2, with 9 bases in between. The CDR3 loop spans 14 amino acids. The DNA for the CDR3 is TGTGCCAGCAGCTTGGGGGGACAAACCTACGAGCAGTACTTC. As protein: CASSLGGQTYEQYF. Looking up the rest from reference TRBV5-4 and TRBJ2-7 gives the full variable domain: ETGVTQSPTHLIKTRGQQVTLRCSSQSGHNTVSWYQQALGQGPQFIFQYYREEENGRGNFPPRFSGLQFPNYSSELNVNALELDDSALYLCASSLGGQTYEQYFGPGTRLTVT.

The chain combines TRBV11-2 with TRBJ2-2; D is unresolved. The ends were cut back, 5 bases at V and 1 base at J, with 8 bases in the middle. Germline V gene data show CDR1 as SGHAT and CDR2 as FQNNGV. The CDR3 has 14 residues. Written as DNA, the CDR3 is TGTGCCAGCAGCCCATTCGGGAACACCGGGGAGCTGTTTTTT. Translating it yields CASSPFGNTGELFF.

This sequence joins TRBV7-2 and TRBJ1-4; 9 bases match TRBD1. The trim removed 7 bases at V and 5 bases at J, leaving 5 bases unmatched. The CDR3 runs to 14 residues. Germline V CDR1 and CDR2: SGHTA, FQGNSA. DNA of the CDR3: TGTGCCAGCAACTCCGGGACAGGGAATGAAAAACTGTTTTTT. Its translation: CASNSGTGNEKLFF.

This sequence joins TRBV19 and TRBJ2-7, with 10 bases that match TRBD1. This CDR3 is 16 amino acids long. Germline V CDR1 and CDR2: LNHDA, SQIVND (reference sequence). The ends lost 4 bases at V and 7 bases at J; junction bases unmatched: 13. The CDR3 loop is CASSTPPGTGEEEQYF. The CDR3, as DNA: TGTGCCAGTAGTACCCCCCCCGGGACAGGGGAGGAGGAGCAGTACTTC.

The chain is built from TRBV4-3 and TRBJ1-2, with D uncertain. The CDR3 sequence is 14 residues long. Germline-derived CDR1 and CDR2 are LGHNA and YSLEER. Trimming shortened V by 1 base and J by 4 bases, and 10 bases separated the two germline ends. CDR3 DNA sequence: TGCGCCAGCAGCCAAGGTCAGTCCTTCTATGGCTACACCTTC. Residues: CASSQGQSFYGYTF.